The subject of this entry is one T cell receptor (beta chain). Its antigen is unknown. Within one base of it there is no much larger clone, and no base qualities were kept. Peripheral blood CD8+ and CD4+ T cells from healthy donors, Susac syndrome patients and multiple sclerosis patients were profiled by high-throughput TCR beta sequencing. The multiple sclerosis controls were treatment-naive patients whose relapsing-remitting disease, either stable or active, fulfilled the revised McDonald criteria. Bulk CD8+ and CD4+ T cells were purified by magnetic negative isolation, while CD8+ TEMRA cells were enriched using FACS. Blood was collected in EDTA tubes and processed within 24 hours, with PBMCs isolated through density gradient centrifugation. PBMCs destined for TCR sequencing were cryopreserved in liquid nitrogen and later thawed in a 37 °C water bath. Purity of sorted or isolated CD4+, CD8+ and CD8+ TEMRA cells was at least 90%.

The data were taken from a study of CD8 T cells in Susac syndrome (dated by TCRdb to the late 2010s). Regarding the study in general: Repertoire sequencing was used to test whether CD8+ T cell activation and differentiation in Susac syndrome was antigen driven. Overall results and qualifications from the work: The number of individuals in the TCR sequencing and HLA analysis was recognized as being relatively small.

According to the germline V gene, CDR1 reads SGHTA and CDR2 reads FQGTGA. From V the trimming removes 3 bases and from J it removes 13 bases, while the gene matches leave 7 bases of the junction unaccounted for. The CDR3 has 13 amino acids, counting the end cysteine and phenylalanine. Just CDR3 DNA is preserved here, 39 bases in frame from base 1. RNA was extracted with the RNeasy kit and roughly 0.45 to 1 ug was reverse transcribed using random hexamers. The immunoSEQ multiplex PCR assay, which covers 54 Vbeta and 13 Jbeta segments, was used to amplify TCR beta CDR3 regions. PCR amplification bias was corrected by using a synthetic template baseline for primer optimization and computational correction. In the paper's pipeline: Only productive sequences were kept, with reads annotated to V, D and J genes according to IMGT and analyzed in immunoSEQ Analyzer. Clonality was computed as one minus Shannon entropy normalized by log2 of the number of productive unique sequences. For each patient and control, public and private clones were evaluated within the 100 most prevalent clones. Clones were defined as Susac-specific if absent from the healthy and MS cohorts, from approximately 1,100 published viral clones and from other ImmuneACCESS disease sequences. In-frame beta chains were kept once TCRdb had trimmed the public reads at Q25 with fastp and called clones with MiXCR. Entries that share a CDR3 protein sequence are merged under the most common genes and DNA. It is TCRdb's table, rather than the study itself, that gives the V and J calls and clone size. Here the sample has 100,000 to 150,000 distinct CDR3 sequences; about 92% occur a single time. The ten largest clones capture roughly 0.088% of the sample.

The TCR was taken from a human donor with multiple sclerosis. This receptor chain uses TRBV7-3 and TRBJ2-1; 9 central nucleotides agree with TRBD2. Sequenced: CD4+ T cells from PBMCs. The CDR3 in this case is CASSLGTSRRQFF. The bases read TGTGCCAGCAGCTTGGGGACTAGCCGCCGCCAGTTCTTC.